Each of the 17 T cell receptor beta chains below was sequenced from the same sample in a study of blood T cell repertoires in COVID-19. Here immunoSEQ multiplex PCR was the method, and the copy in TCRdb shows in-frame clones only, minus some. The table includes fewer than 200,000 clones, 88% detected once. Sequencing input: peripheral blood. These receptors came from a man aged 60 to 69 with acute or convalescent COVID-19.

The chain combines TRBV27 with TRBJ1-2; D perhaps matches TRBD1 (6 bases). Trimming shortened V by 8 bases and J by 2 bases, and 15 bases separated the two germline ends. The CDR3 totals 14 residues. Germline CDR1 reads MNHEY; CDR2 reads SMNVEV (reference sequence). The DNA of the CDR3 is TGTGCCAGCGCCCCGGACAGCAGGAACTATGGCTACACCTTC. Protein: CASAPDSRNYGYTF.

CDR3 sequence: CAWSGGWGPQYF. The DNA of the CDR3 is TGTGCCTGGAGTGGGGGATGGGGGCCCCAGTACTTC. The chain links TRBV30 to TRBJ2-5, with D perhaps TRBD1 (6 bases). This CDR3 region has 12 residues. Germline V gene lookup returns CDR1 GTSNPN and CDR2 SVGIG (reference sequence). Deletions cut 1 base from V and 9 bases from J, with 12 bases between.

The V call is TRBV7-6, the J call TRBJ1-2, with 10 nucleotides matching TRBD1. This CDR3 has 15 residues. Losses at the gene ends were 0 bases for V and 3 bases for J; bases not matched to a gene: 1. Germline V gene lookup returns CDR1 SGHVS and CDR2 FNYEAQ. In DNA form, the CDR3 reads TGTGCCAGCAGCTTAGCAGGGACAGGGGACTATGGCTACACCTTC. Translated, it gives CASSLAGTGDYGYTF.

This clone was detected a few times. The chain combines TRBV7-9 with TRBJ2-3; TRBD1 matches 12 bases. V trimming: 7 bases; J trimming: 4 bases; junction bases outside the gene matches: 12. CDR3 size: 17 residues. Per germline, CDR1 SEHNR and CDR2 FQNEAQ (reference sequence). This CDR3 reads CASNPGTGGLGADTQYF. In DNA form, the CDR3 reads TGTGCCAGCAACCCCGGGACAGGGGGCCTAGGGGCAGATACGCAGTATTTT.

The chain recombines TRBV15 with TRBJ2-3, with D perhaps TRBD2 (6 bases). The CDR3 is 15 residues long. Trimming shortened V by 0 bases and J by 8 bases, and 15 bases separated the two germline ends. Germline V lookup: CDR1 LNHNV, CDR2 YYDKDF (reference sequence). CDR3 region: CATSRDVDGLSTQYF. In DNA, the CDR3 is TGTGCCACCAGCAGAGATGTTGATGGACTAAGTACGCAGTATTTT.

The rearrangement uses TRBV3-1 (or the pseudogene TRBV3-2) and TRBJ1-3; D is unclear. Per germline, CDR1 LGHDT and CDR2 YNNKEL (reference sequence). Deletions cut 0 bases from V and 2 bases from J, with 11 bases between. The CDR3 covers 16 residues. CDR3 nucleotide sequence: TGTGCCAGCAGCCAAGAGACACGTAGTACTGGAAACACCATATATTTT. Translating it yields CASSQETRSTGNTIYF.

This clone appeared a single time. The genes are TRBV7-6 and TRBJ2-1, with 7 bases fitting TRBD1. The V segment lost 2 bases and the J segment 4 bases; nucleotides outside the gene matches: 11. The CDR3 is 17 residues long. Germline CDR1 and CDR2: SGHVS and FNYEAQ. The CDR3 loop is CASSLPPTGTYYNEQFF. The CDR3 DNA reads TGTGCCAGCAGCTTACCCCCGACAGGGACCTATTACAATGAGCAGTTCTTC.

The rearrangement links TRBV3-1 (or the pseudogene TRBV3-2) to TRBJ2-5; 10 bases are shared with TRBD2. Germline CDR1 is LGHDT and CDR2 is YNNKEL (reference sequence). The CDR3 loop spans 16 amino acids. Losses at the gene ends were 7 bases for V and 4 bases for J; bases not matched to a gene: 12. CDR3 in DNA: TGTGCCAGCACTCTGAGGGGGGTAGCGGGAGGAGAGACCCAGTACTTC. Protein sequence: CASTLRGVAGGETQYF.

The gene calls are TRBV12-5 and TRBJ1-2; 8 nucleotides match TRBD1. The V gene end was trimmed by 5 bases and the J gene end by 4 bases; junction bases not matched to a gene: 3. The germline V gene encodes CDR1 LGHNT and CDR2 FRNRAP. The CDR3 spans 13 residues. CDR3 amino acids: CASGPQGGYGYTF. The CDR3 nucleotides read TGTGCTAGTGGTCCACAGGGGGGCTATGGCTACACCTTC. Supplemented by reference TRBV12-5 and TRBJ1-2, the full variable domain reads DARVTQTPRHKVTEMGQEVTMRCQPILGHNTVFWYRQTMMQGLELLAYFRNRAPLDDSGMPKDRFSAEMPDATLATLKIQPSEPRDSAVYFCASGPQGGYGYTFGSGTRLTVV.

The chain carries TRBV7-3 and TRBJ1-6, with D possibly being TRBD1 (5 bases). CDR1 and CDR2 (germline): SGHTA, FQGTGA. V was pared by 0 bases and J by 7 bases, with 10 bases between. CDR3 length equals 15 residues. Written as DNA, the CDR3 is TGTGCCAGCAGCTTAACTGGGGCAGGGAATTCACCCCTCCACTTT. Translated: CASSLTGAGNSPLHF.

This rearrangement joins TRBV19 to TRBJ1-5; D perhaps matches TRBD1 (5 bases). The CDR3 has 15 amino acids. Per the germline V gene, CDR1 is LNHDA and CDR2 is SQIVND (reference sequence). Trimming cost V 5 bases and J 3 bases, with 14 bases left between them. CDR3 residues: CASSGSRVINQPQHF. The CDR3 DNA follows: TGTGCCAGTAGTGGAAGCAGGGTCATCAATCAGCCCCAGCATTTT.

The rearrangement joins TRBV2 to TRBJ1-3; D ambiguous. CDR1 SNHLY and CDR2 FYNNEI come from the germline V gene. Trimming took 2 bases from V and 2 from J, leaving 7 bases between them. The length of the CDR3 is 14 residues. DNA for the CDR3: TGTGCCAGCAGTGAAATGGGCCCTGGAAACACCATATATTTT. Encoded protein: CASSEMGPGNTIYF. Full variable domain (rest looked up from reference TRBV2 and TRBJ1-3): EPEVTQTPSHQVTQMGQEVILRCVPISNHLYFYWYRQILGQKVEFLVSFYNNEISEKSEIFDDQFSVERPDGSNFTLKIRSTKLEDSAMYFCASSEMGPGNTIYFGEGSWLTVV.

This clone was observed a single time. V is TRBV7-2 and J is TRBJ2-4, with 7 positions matching TRBD2. The V gene's germline CDR1 is SGHTA and CDR2 FQGNSA. This CDR3 is 15 amino acids long. Trimming at V came to 1 base and at J to 5 bases, leaving 5 bases not matched to a gene. CDR3 region: CASSLVAGAQNIQYF. DNA for the CDR3: TGTGCCAGCAGCTTAGTGGCGGGAGCACAAAACATTCAGTACTTC.

The rearrangement uses TRBV30 and TRBJ1-6, with TRBD1 identical over 8 bases. The CDR3 length is 15 residues. Germline values: CDR1 GTSNPN, CDR2 SVGIG (reference sequence). V lost 1 base, J lost 7 bases, and 6 bases stayed unmatched. The CDR3 region has the DNA TGTGCCTGGAGTGCGTGGACAGGGACGAATTCACCCCTCCACTTT. Translated, it gives CAWSAWTGTNSPLHF.

The chain links TRBV18 to TRBJ2-3; the D gene is possibly TRBD2 (6 bases). The V gene lost 2 bases and the J gene lost 0 bases, with 9 bases spanning the gap. The CDR3 length is 15 residues. The germline gives CDR1 KGHSH, CDR2 LQKENI. The chain's CDR3 is CASSPSGDSTDTQYF. Written as DNA, the CDR3 is TGTGCCAGCTCACCATCGGGGGACAGCACAGATACGCAGTATTTT.

This chain uses TRBV12-5 with TRBJ1-2; tentative D call: TRBD1 (6 bases). CDR1 and CDR2 from the germline V gene are LGHNT and FRNRAP. The CDR3 length is 12 residues. Trimming pared 7 bases from V and 8 bases from J, leaving 14 bases between. The CDR3 bases are TGTGCTAGTGAGCGGGGGGCGGAAGGCTACACCTTC. Its translation is CASERGAEGYTF.

This clone was counted a few times. This chain links TRBV27 with TRBJ1-1; D is perhaps TRBD1 (5 bases). CDR1 and CDR2 (germline): MNHEY, SMNVEV (reference sequence). This CDR3 is 14 amino acids long. The V end was cut by 3 bases, the J end by 6 bases, with 14 bases between. The CDR3, as DNA: TGTGCCAGCAGTTTGCAGGGCACGTTTCCTGAAGCTTTCTTT. Translated, it gives CASSLQGTFPEAFF.